What follows are 16 T cell receptor beta chains derived from one specimen sequenced in a study of blood T cells in healthy people across ages. Using a J-beta primer mix together with a sample-barcoded 5' primer, a second PCR was run for roughly 6 to 12 cycles. TCRdb independently ran MiXCR on the 5' RACE reads; one entry per CDR3 protein. The table lists approximately 1,000,000 distinct CDR3 sequences, roughly two fifths of them singletons. Specimen: blood. The receptors stem from a man aged 18 to 30 in good health.

This clonotype has more than one count but fewer than ten. The V and J genes are TRBV4-1 and TRBJ1-5; a possible D gene is TRBD1 (6 bases). V was trimmed by 1 base and J by 5 bases, leaving 12 bases between them. Germline lookup yields CDR1 MGHRA and CDR2 YSYEKL. The CDR3 sequence is 15 residues long. CDR3: CASSQVRSGDQPQHF. CDR3 nucleotide sequence: TGCGCCAGCAGCCAAGTTAGGTCAGGGGATCAGCCCCAGCATTTT.

The CDR3: CASSLDGLALKQFF. The CDR3 nucleotides are TGTGCCAGCAGCTTAGATGGACTAGCCCTAAAGCAGTTCTTC. The chain joins TRBV7-9 to TRBJ2-1; 8 bases line up with TRBD2. The CDR3 extends over 14 amino acids. J gave up 11 bases and V 1 base, and 7 bases lay outside the gene matches. Germline V gives CDR1 SEHNR, CDR2 FQNEAQ (reference sequence).

V and J are TRBV15 and TRBJ1-1; 7 bases match TRBD1. This CDR3 spans 15 amino acids. Per germline, CDR1 LNHNV and CDR2 YYDKDF (reference sequence). Trimming took 0 bases from V and 4 from J; bases not matched to a gene: 5. The CDR3 bases are TGTGCCACCAGCAGAGATTTAGGGGGCATCACTGAAGCTTTCTTT. It yields the protein CATSRDLGGITEAFF.

Details on this clonotype: Since a much larger clone is just one base distant, this may be a read error. The gene calls are TRBV7-2 and TRBJ2-1, with 8 bases matching TRBD2. The germline CDR1 and CDR2 sequences are SGHTA and FQGNSA. The CDR3 spans 14 residues. The DNA for the CDR3 is TGTGTCTCTTTATTGCGGGGGGTTCAAAATGAGCAGTTCTTC. Translation gives CVSLLRGVQNEQFF.

The chain employs TRBV6-1 and TRBJ1-6; 7 bases align to TRBD1. The CDR3 is made up of 16 amino acids. Germline values: CDR1 MNHNS, CDR2 SASEGT. V lost 4 bases, J lost 0 bases, and 3 bases stayed unmatched. The CDR3 spells CASSADRSSYNSPLHF. CDR3 DNA: TGTGCCAGCAGTGCGGACAGGAGCTCCTATAATTCACCCCTCCACTTT.

The chain combines TRBV20-1 with TRBJ2-1; D might be TRBD2 (7 bases). This CDR3 contains 14 residues. CDR1 is DFQATT and CDR2 is SNEGSKA in the germline V gene (reference sequence). V gave up 3 bases and J gave up 4 bases, with 13 bases separating them. In DNA, the CDR3 is TGCAGTGCTAGCGGGGGGCGGAGGTACAATGAGCAGTTCTTC. Residues: CSASGGRRYNEQFF.

This clonotype has only a few counts. The rearrangement uses TRBV12-3 or TRBV12-4 and TRBJ2-6; 9 bases agree with TRBD1. The CDR3 extends over 20 amino acids. V lost 1 base and J lost 4; bases outside the gene matches: 14. The CDR3 loop reads CASSLGSWGQGPSGANVLTF. The DNA of the CDR3 is TGTGCCAGCAGTTTAGGTTCTTGGGGACAGGGTCCCTCCGGGGCCAACGTCCTGACTTTC.

This sequence joins TRBV28 and TRBJ2-4; tentatively, D is TRBD2 (6 bases). V was pared by 2 bases and J by 7 bases, with 12 bases between. The CDR3 length is 14 residues. The germline V gene encodes CDR1 MDHEN and CDR2 SYDVKM. CDR3 bases: TGTGCCAGCAGTTTAAGGGCAGGGAGGAACATTCAGTACTTC. It yields the protein CASSLRAGRNIQYF.

On this clonotype itself: A read error may be the cause here, since a much bigger clone is one base away. The V gene is TRBV5-1, the J gene TRBJ2-1; D might be TRBD2 (6 bases). CDR1 and CDR2 (germline): SGHRS, YFSETQ. The CDR3 totals 15 residues. Written as DNA, the CDR3 is TGCGCCAGCAGCTTGCTAGCGAGCTCCTACAATGGGCAGTTCTTC. Its protein is CASSLLASSYNGQFF.

This clonotype was counted only a few times. This rearrangement joins TRBV3-1 to TRBJ1-5; D may be TRBD1 (6 bases). The CDR3 runs to 15 residues. V was cut by 4 bases and J by 4 bases, with 14 bases left in between. Germline V gene lookup returns CDR1 LGHDT and CDR2 YNNKEL (reference sequence). The CDR3 DNA follows: TGTGCCAGCAGCCGGTGGACAGACCCTAATCAGCCCCAGCATTTT. This encodes CASSRWTDPNQPQHF.

The genes are TRBV2 and TRBJ1-5; TRBD1 is a possible D gene (5 bases). This CDR3 comprises 14 residues. Germline values: CDR1 SNHLY, CDR2 FYNNEI. V was cut by 4 bases and J by 8 bases, with 15 bases left in between. DNA for the CDR3: TGTGCCAGCAGTGGGGGCATGTCGGGTAAGCCCCAGCATTTT. Its translation: CASSGGMSGKPQHF.

The rearrangement uses TRBV5-5 and TRBJ2-5, with TRBD1 matching 8 bases. The DNA end is more similar to TRBJ2-7, so the J call may be wrong. There are 14 residues in the CDR3. Germline CDR1 is SGHKS and CDR2 is YYEKEE (reference sequence). CDR3 amino acids: CASSYWTGTCEQYF. The CDR3 nucleotides are TGTGCCAGCAGCTATTGGACAGGGACATGCGAGCAGTACTTC.

The rearrangement uses TRBV7-2 and TRBJ2-4; 9 positions match TRBD2. This CDR3 has 14 residues. CDR1 is SGHTA, CDR2 FQGNSA, per germline. Germline trimming cut 0 bases from V and 13 bases from J; bases unmatched to any gene: 7. The CDR3: CASSLALSTSGQYF. In DNA form, the CDR3 reads TGTGCCAGCAGCTTAGCGCTGTCGACTAGCGGCCAGTACTTC.

This chain links TRBV11-2 with TRBJ1-2, with D uncertain. The V gene lost 5 bases and the J gene lost 6 bases, with 10 bases spanning the gap. CDR1 SGHAT and CDR2 FQNNGV come from the germline V gene. This CDR3 has 12 residues. CDR3 bases: TGTGCCAGCAGCCAACACCTCAATGGCTACACCTTC. Translating gives CASSQHLNGYTF.

This clonotype occurred a few times. J is TRBJ2-1 and V is TRBV4-1; unclear D gene. V was pared by 0 bases and J by 7 bases, with 7 bases between. Germline loops: CDR1 MGHRA, CDR2 YSYEKL. The CDR3 extends over 13 amino acids. CDR3 region: CASSQDLWNEQFF. The CDR3 nucleotides read TGCGCCAGCAGCCAAGATCTTTGGAATGAGCAGTTCTTC.

Concerning this clonotype itself: This may be a read error, as it is one base from a much larger clone. The DNA for the CDR3 is TGTGCCAGCAGCATAGGGGCAGATACGCAGTATTTT. Translated: CASSIGADTQYF. The chain uses TRBV4-2 and TRBJ2-3; D is possibly TRBD1 (5 bases). The CDR3 sequence is 12 residues long. The germline V gene encodes CDR1 LGHNA and CDR2 YNFKEQ. V dropped 5 bases and J dropped 4 bases, with 7 bases sitting between them.